This T cell receptor beta chain stems from a study of shared clonotypes between healthy human individuals. Points from the study as a whole: Despite large depth, sorted-subset datasets appeared incompletely sequenced.

The length of the CDR3 is 12 residues. The V end was cut by 8 bases, the J end by 7 bases, with 14 bases between. CDR1 MDHEN and CDR2 SYDVKM come from the germline V gene. On this clone: Its antigen is currently unknown.

Repertoires were generated with immunoSEQ multiplex PCR, while TCRdb's copy carries only in-frame clones and drops some. The sample has approximately 2,300,000 clones, less than 95% seen once. Material: naive CD4+ T cells from PBMCs. Subset of the sample: CD45RA+ positively selected. The chain has TRBV28 and TRBJ1-2; tentative D call: TRBD1 (6 bases). This sequence originates from a man aged 18 to 30 in good health. Some clones in this sample may be carry-over from other donors' samples. In DNA form, the CDR3 reads TGTGCCAGCCGCTACAGGGTTGGTGGCTACACCTTC. Translating it yields CASRYRVGGYTF.